This TCR beta chain is drawn from a study of blood T cell repertoires in COVID-19. Study context: The United States, Italy and Spain supplied acute and convalescent COVID-19 samples. T cells, B-cell-depleted T cells, or PBMCs provided the cDNA or gDNA that served as material.

Trimming took 1 base from V and 2 from J, leaving 8 bases between them. Germline values: CDR1 MNHNY, CDR2 SVGAGI (reference sequence). This CDR3 is built from 14 residues. Those enrolled in Seattle joined during active infection and were followed longitudinally afterward. Authors' processing steps: Researchers report that nucleated cell counts were estimated from reference gene primer amplification. Using immunoSEQ multiplex PCR, the repertoire was profiled, and TCRdb retains in-frame clones only, with some absent. V and J calls and clone size are those listed in that table; D and trimming were worked out from the DNA. The sample contains 220,000 or so clones, 80% to 95% of which appear only once.

The J gene is TRBJ2-5, the V gene TRBV6-6, with TRBD2 as a possible D gene (6 bases). The source material was peripheral blood. The sequence was collected from a man aged 55-75 years with COVID-19, enrolled during active disease. CDR3 in DNA: TGTGCCAGCAGTTACTTGACTAGACAAGAGACCCAGTACTTC. The encoded protein is CASSYLTRQETQYF.